This T cell receptor (beta chain) was found in a study of cytomegalovirus exposure and HLA in healthy donors. Only a few counts were recorded for this clone. The antigen is undetermined. Donors consisted of healthy bone marrow donors. Broader study findings: Association of a missense DCLRE1C variant with TCR beta V- and J-gene trimming was reported in a later analysis. An Asian-associated ancestry cluster reportedly showed fewer N-insertions than the approximately 700-donor mean in a later analysis.

Primers for the PCR totalled 60 Vbeta and 13 Jbeta. The table came from immunoSEQ multiplex PCR; TCRdb's copy has only in-frame clones and leaves some out. Of under 200,000 clones listed, 82% are singletons. This CDR3 region has 14 residues. Germline V CDR1 and CDR2: LNHDA, SQIVND (reference sequence). Between the trimmed V and J ends, which lost 3 bases and 0 bases, there was a span of 8 bases. The TCR comes from a male donor in good health and CMV-seronegative. The sequencing input was PBMCs. The chain has TRBV19 and TRBJ1-1; no reliable D call. In DNA, the CDR3 is TGTGCCAGTAGTATTAACACCTTGAACACTGAAGCTTTCTTT. The encoded protein is CASSINTLNTEAFF.